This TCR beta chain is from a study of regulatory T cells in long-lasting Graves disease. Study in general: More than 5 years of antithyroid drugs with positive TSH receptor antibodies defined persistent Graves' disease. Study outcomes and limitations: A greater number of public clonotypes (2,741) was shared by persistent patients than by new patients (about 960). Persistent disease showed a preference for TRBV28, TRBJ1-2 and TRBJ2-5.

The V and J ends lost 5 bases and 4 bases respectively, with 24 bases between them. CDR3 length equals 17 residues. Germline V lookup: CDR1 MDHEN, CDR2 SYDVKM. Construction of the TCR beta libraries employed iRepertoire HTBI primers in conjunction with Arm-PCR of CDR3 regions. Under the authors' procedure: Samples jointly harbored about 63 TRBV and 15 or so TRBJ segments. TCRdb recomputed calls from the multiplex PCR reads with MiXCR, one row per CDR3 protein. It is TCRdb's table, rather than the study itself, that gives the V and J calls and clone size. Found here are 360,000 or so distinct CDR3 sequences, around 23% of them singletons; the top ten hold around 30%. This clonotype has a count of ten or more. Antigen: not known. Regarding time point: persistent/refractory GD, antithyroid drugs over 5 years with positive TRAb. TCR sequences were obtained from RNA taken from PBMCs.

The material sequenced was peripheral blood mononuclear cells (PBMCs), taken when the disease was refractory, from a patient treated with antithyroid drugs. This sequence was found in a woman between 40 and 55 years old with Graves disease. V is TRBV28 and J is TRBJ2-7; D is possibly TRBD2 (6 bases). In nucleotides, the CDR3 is TGTGCCAGCAGTATCAAAATGGGGCGCGGGATGATGTACGAGCAGTACTTC. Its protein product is CASSIKMGRGMMYEQYF.